Below, 5 T cell receptor beta chains from the same sample are listed, as sequenced in a study of memory CD4+ T cells and cytomegalovirus serostatus. Single viable CD3+CD4+CD8-CD45RO+ cells were sorted as the memory CD4+ T cells. The assay was immunoSEQ multiplex PCR, and TCRdb's table has in-frame clones only and misses some. This sample carries tens of thousands of clones, approximately 80% of them seen once, and the ten largest clones take around 0.81%. Sequences were obtained from memory CD4+ T cells from blood. These receptors came from an adult in good health and CMV-seronegative.

This clone was seen only once. The rearrangement joins TRBV5-4 to TRBJ2-1, with no clear D. The V and J ends lost 0 bases and 0 bases respectively, with 7 bases between them. Per germline, CDR1 SGHNT and CDR2 YYREEE (reference sequence). This CDR3 contains 15 residues. CDR3 in amino acids: CASSLDQSSYNEQFF. The DNA of the CDR3 is TGTGCCAGCAGCTTGGACCAAAGCTCCTACAATGAGCAGTTCTTC. The full variable domain, completed using reference TRBV5-4 and TRBJ2-1, is ETGVTQSPTHLIKTRGQQVTLRCSSQSGHNTVSWYQQALGQGPQFIFQYYREEENGRGNFPPRFSGLQFPNYSSELNVNALELDDSALYLCASSLDQSSYNEQFFGPGTRLTVL.

This chain joins TRBV14 and TRBJ2-7; no clear D gene. CDR1 is SGHDN, CDR2 FVKESK, per germline. V dropped 0 bases and J dropped 3 bases, with 9 bases sitting between them. This CDR3 has 14 amino acids. CDR3 loop: CASSQDRRGYEQYF. The CDR3 nucleotides read TGTGCCAGCAGCCAAGATCGGCGTGGCTACGAGCAGTACTTC.

The chain uses TRBV15 and TRBJ2-7, with 13 positions matching TRBD2. This CDR3 contains 15 residues. Germline-derived CDR1 and CDR2 are LNHNV and YYDKDF (reference sequence). The junction had 3 bases not matched to a gene; V was cut back by 3 bases and J by 4 bases. The CDR3 region is CATSRSGLAGYEQYF. The CDR3 DNA reads as TGTGCCACCAGCAGGTCGGGACTAGCGGGGTACGAGCAGTACTTC.

Only a few counts were recorded for this clone. The gene calls are TRBV4-1 and TRBJ1-5; D not certain. This CDR3 contains 18 residues. Germline assignment: CDR1 MGHRA and CDR2 YSYEKL. Trimming left V 4 bases short and J 1 base short, with 20 bases between. In DNA form, the CDR3 reads TGCGCCAGCAGCCTCGTGACGGGTAGACCGGGAAGCAATCAGCCCCAGCATTTT. Its translation: CASSLVTGRPGSNQPQHF.

The genes are TRBV7-3 and TRBJ2-5; 9 nucleotides align to TRBD2. This CDR3 contains 13 residues. V lost 3 bases, J lost 5 bases, and 1 base stayed unmatched. CDR1 and CDR2 from the germline V gene are SGHTA and FQGTGA. CDR3: CASSFTSGETQYF. In DNA, the CDR3 is TGTGCCAGCAGCTTCACTAGCGGGGAGACCCAGTACTTC.